This record concerns one T cell receptor beta chain sequence. Seattle's cohort entered during active infection and was followed longitudinally. The CDR3 extends over 13 amino acids. With 4 bases removed from V and 5 bases from J, the gap between germline ends came to 11 bases. Looked up from germline, CDR1 is LNHDA and CDR2 is SQIVND (reference sequence). The source of the sample is a study of blood T cell repertoires in COVID-19. Across the study: PBMCs, B-cell-depleted T cells, or T cells were the source of the cDNA or gDNA that made up the material.

The protocol was immunoSEQ multiplex PCR, while the TCRdb copy is restricted to in-frame clones and leaves out a portion. The table has about 170,000 clones, roughly 84% seen once. The rearrangement joins TRBV19 to TRBJ2-5; D might be TRBD1 (7 bases). Sequenced material: peripheral blood. This TCR came from a man aged 80 or over with COVID-19, enrolled during active disease. This CDR3 is CASSSRGAETQYF. CDR3 in DNA: TGTGCCAGTAGTAGCAGGGGGGCGGAGACCCAGTACTTC.